These 20 T cell receptor beta chains originate from one sample sequenced in a study of long-term antiretroviral therapy in people with HIV. It was version v3.0 of the immunoSEQ assay that was run at survey level. Using immunoSEQ multiplex PCR, the repertoire was profiled, and TCRdb retains in-frame clones only, with some absent. The table lists 35,000 to 45,000 clones, around four fifths of them singletons. This sample comprised unsorted PBMCs, obtained 1 year after starting antiretroviral therapy. These receptors were obtained from a man aged 18 to 29 with HIV.

This clone was detected once. The rearrangement links TRBV6-5 to TRBJ2-1, with D tentatively TRBD1 (6 bases). V was pared by 2 bases and J by 6 bases, with 14 bases between. Germline CDR1 and CDR2: MNHEY and SVGAGI. The CDR3 has 15 residues. The CDR3 coding sequence is TGTGCCAGCAGTTACGCAGGGGTGTCTGGCAATGAGCAGTTCTTC. Protein sequence: CASSYAGVSGNEQFF.

V is TRBV5-4 and J is TRBJ2-1, with TRBD1 identical over 8 bases. From germline, CDR1 is SGHNT and CDR2 YYREEE (reference sequence). The CDR3 contains 15 residues. V shed 2 bases and J 4 bases; nucleotides not matched to a gene: 5. The CDR3 DNA is TGTGCCAGCAGCTTTGATCAGGGGGCATACAATGAGCAGTTCTTC. Amino acid sequence: CASSFDQGAYNEQFF.

V is TRBV27 and J is TRBJ1-3, with TRBD1 as a possible D gene (5 bases). V was pared by 6 bases and J by 1 base, with 22 bases between. Germline-derived CDR1 and CDR2 are MNHEY and SMNVEV (reference sequence). CDR3 length: 18 residues. This CDR3 reads CASSRGGKGDRSGNTIYF. Here the CDR3 DNA reads TGTGCCAGCAGCCGGGGGGGGAAGGGAGATCGTTCTGGAAACACCATATATTTT.

V usage is TRBV19 and J usage is TRBJ2-7, with D perhaps TRBD1 (6 bases). Germline CDR1 and CDR2: LNHDA and SQIVND (reference sequence). CDR3 length: 13 amino acids. V lost 1 base to trimming and J lost 7 bases, with 11 bases between them. The chain's CDR3 is CASSIVAGEEQYF. CDR3 nucleotide sequence: TGTGCCAGTAGTATAGTCGCAGGGGAAGAGCAGTACTTC.

This rearrangement joins TRBV6-5 to TRBJ2-2; either TRBD1 or TRBD2 may fit D (5 bases each). Trimming removed 7 bases at V and 0 bases at J, with 12 bases between. Germline-derived CDR1 and CDR2 are MNHEY and SVGAGI. The CDR3 is 15 residues long. The CDR3 is CASTLGRPNTGELFF. CDR3 bases: TGTGCCAGCACCCTGGGACGGCCGAACACCGGGGAGCTGTTTTTT.

The CDR3 DNA is TGTGCCAGCAGTCCGACCCTACTAGCGATGTTCTCCTACGAGCAGTACTTC. This gives the protein CASSPTLLAMFSYEQYF. The chain recombines TRBV28 with TRBJ2-7; TRBD2 matches 7 bases. Germline CDR1 is MDHEN and CDR2 is SYDVKM. The CDR3 is 17 amino acids. J was trimmed by 0 bases and V by 5 bases; bases with no gene match: 13.

The chain recombines TRBV6-6 with TRBJ1-1; D is undetermined. V was pared by 6 bases and J by 4 bases, with 6 bases between. There are 11 residues in the CDR3. In germline, CDR1 is MNHNY, CDR2 SVGAGI (reference sequence). The CDR3 DNA follows: TGTGCCAGCAGCGGTGGCACTGAAGCTTTCTTT. It is translated as CASSGGTEAFF.

The chain carries TRBV19 and TRBJ2-1; 8 bases map to TRBD2. Germline V gene lookup returns CDR1 LNHDA and CDR2 SQIVND (reference sequence). J was trimmed by 1 base and V by 2 bases; bases with no gene match: 28. This CDR3 has 24 amino acids. CDR3 DNA: TGTGCCAGTAGTATAAGGGCTACCTCACTAGCGGAGCAATCTTATCGCCATTCCTACAATGAGCAGTTCTTC. Its protein is CASSIRATSLAEQSYRHSYNEQFF.

The chain is built from TRBV9 and TRBJ2-7, with 7 bases that match TRBD1. The CDR3 loop spans 14 amino acids. CDR1 is SGDLS, CDR2 YYNGEE, per germline. With V trimmed by 0 bases and J by 3 bases, 3 bases remained unmatched. The CDR3 region has the DNA TGTGCCAGCAGCGTAGCACAGGGGATCTACGAGCAGTACTTC. Protein: CASSVAQGIYEQYF.

The rearrangement uses TRBV25-1 and TRBJ1-5; D is uncertain. Germline V lookup: CDR1 MGHDK, CDR2 SYGVNS. Trimming removed 6 bases from V and 8 bases from J, with 14 bases in between. The CDR3 consists of 13 residues. The CDR3 DNA sequence: TGTGCCAGCAGGGCTAGGGTTTCGGAGCCCCAGCATTTT. The encoded protein is CASRARVSEPQHF.

V and J are TRBV5-4 and TRBJ2-7, with 10 bases aligning to TRBD1. Germline V lookup: CDR1 SGHNT, CDR2 YYREEE (reference sequence). The CDR3 is made up of 15 amino acids. Trimming took 4 bases from V and 4 from J; bases not matched to a gene: 8. CDR3 DNA: TGTGCCAGCAGCCCGACAGGGGGCTATACGTACGAGCAGTACTTC. This codes for CASSPTGGYTYEQYF.

This chain uses TRBV19 with TRBJ2-3; 8 positions agree with TRBD2. This CDR3 comprises 14 residues. Unmatched junction bases numbered 6, after V lost 6 bases and J lost 4 bases. Per the germline V gene, CDR1 is LNHDA and CDR2 is SQIVND (reference sequence). DNA of the CDR3: TGTGCCAGTAGAAACCGGGGGGGAGCAGATACGCAGTATTTT. It yields the protein CASRNRGGADTQYF.

The V and J genes are TRBV7-3 and TRBJ2-7; D not certain. The V and J ends lost 2 bases and 5 bases respectively, with 16 bases between them. Looked up from germline, CDR1 is SGHTA and CDR2 is FQGTGA. The CDR3 is 15 amino acids. The CDR3 loop reads CASSLGDSLGNEQYF. As DNA, the CDR3 is TGTGCCAGCAGCTTAGGTGATAGCCTGGGAAACGAGCAGTACTTC.

The V gene is TRBV7-2, the J gene TRBJ2-7, with a possible D match to TRBD2 (6 bases). The CDR3 totals 14 residues. V dropped 2 bases and J dropped 4 bases, with 12 bases sitting between them. Looked up from germline, CDR1 is SGHTA and CDR2 is FQGNSA. The CDR3 bases are TGTGCCAGCAGCTTAAGTACGGAGGGGTACGAGCAGTACTTC. Residues: CASSLSTEGYEQYF.

This clone came up once. The gene calls are TRBV9 and TRBJ1-1; TRBD1 is a possible D gene (6 bases). This CDR3 spans 16 amino acids. The germline CDR1 and CDR2 sequences are SGDLS and YYNGEE. The V end lost 0 bases, the J end lost 4 bases, and 16 bases lay between the germline ends. The CDR3 loop is CASSVADRGASTEAFF. The CDR3 DNA is TGTGCCAGCAGCGTAGCTGACCGGGGGGCGAGCACTGAAGCTTTCTTT.

The rearrangement joins TRBV12-5 to TRBJ2-7; a weak D match, TRBD1 (5 bases). CDR1 and CDR2 from the germline V gene are LGHNT and FRNRAP. This CDR3 region has 15 residues. With 2 bases removed from V and 3 bases from J, the gap between germline ends came to 14 bases. Here the CDR3 DNA reads TGTGCTAGTGGTTTGCCTGGGGCACGACTCTACGAGCAGTACTTC. Protein sequence: CASGLPGARLYEQYF.

J is TRBJ2-7 and V is TRBV9; 10 bases fit TRBD2. V lost 4 bases and J lost 2; bases outside the gene matches: 6. The CDR3 spans 15 residues. CDR1 is SGDLS and CDR2 is YYNGEE in the germline V gene. The DNA for the CDR3 is TGTGCCAGCAGCCGCGGGACTAGCGTAACCTACGAGCAGTACTTC. Residues: CASSRGTSVTYEQYF.

The chain uses TRBV6-1 and TRBJ1-5; D unclear. The germline V gene encodes CDR1 MNHNS and CDR2 SASEGT. This CDR3 comprises 12 residues. V shed 5 bases and J shed 10 bases, with 12 bases lying between them. The CDR3 DNA sequence: TGTGCCAGCAGTCCCGGGCCCAGCCCCCAGCATTTT. Translated, it gives CASSPGPSPQHF.

V usage is TRBV6-1 and J usage is TRBJ1-5; possible D gene TRBD1, 5 bases. Germline CDR1 is MNHNS and CDR2 is SASEGT. Trimming took off 2 bases at V and 2 bases at J, with 10 bases between the two ends. CDR3 length: 15 amino acids. The DNA for the CDR3 is TGTGCCAGCAGTGAATGGGGGGGAGGCAATCAGCCCCAGCATTTT. Translating it yields CASSEWGGGNQPQHF.

V gene TRBV5-1 combines with J gene TRBJ2-7, with D perhaps TRBD1 (5 bases). The CDR3 runs 14 residues. Germline loops: CDR1 SGHRS, CDR2 YFSETQ. Trimming pared 4 bases from V and 3 bases from J, leaving 14 bases between. The CDR3 nucleotides read TGCGCCAGCAGCCCCTCTGGACAAGTCTACGAGCAGTACTTC. Translation gives CASSPSGQVYEQYF.